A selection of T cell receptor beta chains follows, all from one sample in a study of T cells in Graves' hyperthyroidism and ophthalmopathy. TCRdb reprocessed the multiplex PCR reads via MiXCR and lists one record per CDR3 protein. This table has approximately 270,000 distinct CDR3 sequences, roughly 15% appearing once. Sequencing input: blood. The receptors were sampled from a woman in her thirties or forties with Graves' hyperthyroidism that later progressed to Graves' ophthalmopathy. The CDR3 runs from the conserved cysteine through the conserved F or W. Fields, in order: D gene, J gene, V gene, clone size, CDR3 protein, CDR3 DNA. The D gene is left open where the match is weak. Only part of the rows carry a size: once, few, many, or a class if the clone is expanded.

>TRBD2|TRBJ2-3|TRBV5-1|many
CASSKRDTDTQYF
TGCGCCAGCAGCAAGCGGGACACAGATACGCAGTATTTT
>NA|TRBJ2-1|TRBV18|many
CASSPGTPFSYNEQFF
TGTGCCAGCTCACCGGGGACCCCTTTTTCCTACAATGAGCAGTTCTTC
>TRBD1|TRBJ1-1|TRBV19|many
CATGQGGTEAFF
TGTGCCACCGGACAGGGAGGAACTGAAGCTTTCTTT
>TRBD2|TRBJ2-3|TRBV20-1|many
CSAREGWLAVTDTQYF
TGCAGTGCTAGAGAAGGTTGGCTAGCGGTCACAGATACGCAGTATTTT
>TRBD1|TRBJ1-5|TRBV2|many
CASSSGQGVNQPQHF
TGTGCCAGCAGCTCCGGACAGGGAGTCAATCAGCCCCAGCATTTT
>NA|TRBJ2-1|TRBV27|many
CASSLLGPTEQFF
TGTGCCAGCAGTTTATTAGGGCCAACTGAGCAGTTCTTC
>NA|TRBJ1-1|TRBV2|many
CASSERRGAAFF
TGTGCCAGCAGTGAACGACGAGGGGCCGCTTTCTTT
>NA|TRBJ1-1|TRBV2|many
CASSHRTLNTEAFF
TGTGCCAGCAGTCACCGCACCCTGAACACTGAAGCTTTCTTT
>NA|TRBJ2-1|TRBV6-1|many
CASSTGFYFSYNEQFF
TGTGCCAGCAGTACTGGGTTTTATTTCTCCTACAATGAGCAGTTCTTC
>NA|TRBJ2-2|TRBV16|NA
CASSHTGNTGELFF
TGTGCCAGCAGCCATACAGGGAACACCGGGGAGCTGTTTTTT
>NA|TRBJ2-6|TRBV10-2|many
CASSSYWTAETPRSGANVLTF
TGCGCCAGCAGTTCCTATTGGACAGCTGAAACTCCTCGCTCTGGGGCCAACGTCCTGACTTTC
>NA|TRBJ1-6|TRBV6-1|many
CASDRSIGDYNSPLHF
TGTGCCAGCGACCGATCTATAGGGGACTATAATTCACCCCTCCACTTT
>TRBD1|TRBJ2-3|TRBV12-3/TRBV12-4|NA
CASRRDSRSTDTQYF
TGTGCCAGCAGGAGGGACAGCCGTAGCACAGATACGCAGTATTTT
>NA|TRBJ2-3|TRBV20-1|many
CSASRQSTDTQYF
TGCAGTGCTAGCCGCCAGAGCACAGATACGCAGTATTTT
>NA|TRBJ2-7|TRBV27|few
CASSLRSGGYEQYF
TGTGCCAGCAGTTTAAGGTCCGGAGGCTACGAGCAGTACTTC
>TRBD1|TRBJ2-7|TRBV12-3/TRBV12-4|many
CASSTTGGYEQYF
TGTGCCAGCAGTACGACAGGGGGCTACGAGCAGTACTTC
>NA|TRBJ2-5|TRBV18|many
CASSHGTGQETQYF
TGTGCCAGCTCACACGGGACGGGTCAAGAGACCCAGTACTTC
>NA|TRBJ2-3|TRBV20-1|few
CSAPLVGYYQPAPVDRSTDTQYF
TGCAGTGCTCCATTAGTGGGCTACTATCAGCCGGCGCCCGTTGATCGCTCTACAGATACGCAGTATTTT
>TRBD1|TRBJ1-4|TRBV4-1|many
CASSQETGGAGKLFF
TGCGCCAGCAGCCAAGAGACAGGGGGCGCAGGAAAACTGTTTTTT
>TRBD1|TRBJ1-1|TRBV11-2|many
CASSRTPGQITEAFF
TGTGCCAGCAGCAGGACACCGGGACAGATCACTGAAGCTTTCTTT
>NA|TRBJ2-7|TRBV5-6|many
CASSFDRESYEQYF
TGTGCCAGCAGCTTCGACCGAGAGTCCTACGAGCAGTACTTC
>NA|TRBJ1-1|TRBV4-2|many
CASSQGGSTEAFF
TGTGCCAGCAGCCAAGGGGGGAGCACTGAAGCTTTCTTT
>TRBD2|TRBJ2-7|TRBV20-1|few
CSASSGLVFSYEQYF
TGCAGTGCTAGCAGTGGACTAGTTTTCTCCTACGAGCAGTACTTC
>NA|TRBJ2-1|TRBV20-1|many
CSAPGAIYGDEQFF
TGCAGTGCCCCCGGGGCGATTTATGGGGATGAGCAGTTCTTC
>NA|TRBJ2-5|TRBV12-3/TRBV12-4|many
CASSPRAVYPKQETQYF
TGTGCCAGCAGCCCCAGGGCAGTTTACCCCAAACAAGAGACCCAGTACTTC
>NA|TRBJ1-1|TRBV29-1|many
CSVEDGGLGKTEAFF
TGCAGCGTTGAAGACGGAGGACTCGGGAAGACTGAAGCTTTCTTT
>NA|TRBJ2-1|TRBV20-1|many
CSARDLGQISGEQFF
TGCAGTGCTAGAGATCTTGGACAGATCTCGGGTGAGCAGTTCTTC
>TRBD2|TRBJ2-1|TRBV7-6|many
CASSLSAGEGNEQFF
TGTGCCAGCAGCCTCTCGGCGGGAGAGGGGAATGAGCAGTTCTTC
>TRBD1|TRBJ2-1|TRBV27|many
CASTPTGFRRNEQFF
TGTGCCAGCACTCCGACAGGGTTTAGGAGAAATGAGCAGTTCTTC
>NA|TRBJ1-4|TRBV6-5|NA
CASSYSTGRHEKLFF
TGTGCCAGCAGTTACTCTACTGGACGGCATGAAAAACTGTTTTTT
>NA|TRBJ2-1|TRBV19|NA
CASSMASRDEQFF
TGTGCCAGTAGTATGGCCAGCAGAGATGAGCAGTTCTTC
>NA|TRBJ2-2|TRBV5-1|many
CASSLVSSTGELFF
TGCGCCAGCAGCTTGGTGTCATCCACCGGGGAGCTGTTTTTT
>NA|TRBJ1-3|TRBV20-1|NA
CSARPSGGLGNTIYF
TGCAGTGCTAGACCTTCAGGAGGGTTGGGAAACACCATATATTTT
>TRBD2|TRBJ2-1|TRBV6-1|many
CASSKGLAGGNEQFF
TGTGCCAGCAGCAAGGGACTAGCGGGAGGGAATGAGCAGTTCTTC
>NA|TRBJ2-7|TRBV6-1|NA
CASSDRGMGSYEQYF
TGTGCCAGCAGTGATAGGGGCATGGGCTCCTACGAGCAGTACTTC
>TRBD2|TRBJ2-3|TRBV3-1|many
CASSRLAGGQPLRTDTQYF
TGTGCCAGCAGCCGGCTAGCGGGAGGCCAGCCACTTCGCACAGATACGCAGTATTTT
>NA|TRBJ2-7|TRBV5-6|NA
CASSPPDNYEQYF
TGTGCCAGCAGCCCGCCCGACAACTACGAGCAGTACTTC
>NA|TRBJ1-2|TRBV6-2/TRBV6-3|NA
CASLPPRLGIRDRGYTF
TGTGCCAGCCTTCCCCCGCGATTGGGGATAAGAGACAGGGGCTACACCTTC
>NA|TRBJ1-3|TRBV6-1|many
CASSPWDGNTIYF
TGTGCCAGCAGTCCCTGGGACGGCAACACCATATATTTT
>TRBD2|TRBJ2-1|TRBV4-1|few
CASSQPTSGHEQFF
TGCGCCAGCAGCCAACCCACTAGCGGGCATGAGCAGTTCTTC
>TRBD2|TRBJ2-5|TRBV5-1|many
CASSLGSGRETQYF
TGCGCCAGCAGCTTGGGAAGCGGGAGAGAGACCCAGTACTTC